The clone carrying this TCR beta chain occurred a few times. Its antigen is unknown. This record comes from a study of blood T cells in healthy people across ages. The CDR3 totals 16 residues. V was clipped by 0 bases and J by 0 bases, with 15 bases between them. CDR1 and CDR2 from the germline V gene are DFQATT and SNEGSKA (reference sequence). General study results and limits: Significant beta diversity loss was already apparent by age approximately 36, declining roughly linearly. The long-lived group displayed more naive CD4+ cells, plus higher diversity, than the aged donors did.

PCR was performed a second time for about 7 to 12 cycles using a sample-barcoded 5' primer and a J-beta primer mix. Unique molecular identifiers of 12 random nucleotides labeled each cDNA. CDR3-containing paired-end reads numbering at least 2.5 million came from each sample. TCRdb independently ran MiXCR on the 5' RACE reads; one entry per CDR3 protein. The table lists hundreds of thousands of distinct CDR3 sequences, roughly 48% of them singletons. What was sequenced was blood. This clonotype was sampled from a man older than 75 in good health. The rearrangement uses TRBV20-1 and TRBJ2-7; D is perhaps TRBD2 (7 bases). CDR3 amino acids: CSARDPGGSSSYEQYF. CDR3 DNA sequence: TGCAGTGCTAGAGATCCGGGGGGCTCCAGCTCCTACGAGCAGTACTTC.